This T cell receptor (beta chain) appears in the sequencing data of a study of cytomegalovirus exposure and HLA in healthy donors (TCRdb year 2017). Turning to the overall study: According to an earlier analysis of around 600 of the donors, about 179 million T cells yielded some 110 million unique TCR beta sequences and 276 Gb of sequence data. Roughly 300 gigabases of sequencing data and approximately 80 million unique TCR sequences were included in an early release covering around 600 HLA-typed donors. Of the approximately 400 genotyped donors, over 80% were placed in the genetic ancestry cluster associated with self-reported Caucasian donors. The study aimed to test whether signatures of past pathogen exposure could be identified by cataloging public T cell receptors. Using immunosequencing, the study profiled T cell repertoires from 640 or so subjects and related those repertoires to cytomegalovirus serostatus. Besides the first cohort of around 670 subjects, a separate validation cohort made up of some 110 different subjects was used. To predict cytomegalovirus infection status, the study combined high-throughput TCR immunosequencing, statistical association of individual TCRs with disease status, and machine learning. A later analysis re-analyzed previously published TCR beta repertoires from about 730 donors and added high-resolution HLA genotyping to study TCR occurrence patterns. In the later analysis, no new phenotypic data were used to find candidate immune exposures; instead, reliance was placed on TCR beta sequences and their occurrence across donors. To decide whether each TCR beta V gene segment behaved as functional or pseudogenic, an earlier analysis of some 580 of the donors relied on high-throughput TCR beta sequencing. Donor age, sex, ethnicity and CMV serostatus were compiled alongside the repertoire data. Genome-wide SNP genotypes for about 60% of the 666 donors were used in a later genetic analysis, which treated that subset as a discovery cohort. Every discovery cohort repertoire had been produced on one sequencing platform. Class I and class II HLA loci were covered by the typing at four-digit resolution. Typing coverage varied by locus: 629-630 donors for A, B, C, DRB1 and DQB1; around 560 for DQA1; 600 to 610 for DPA1; more than 450 for DPB1. Roughly 5 DR-DQ haplotypes were handled as single units for association and clustering because linkage in the cohort was strong. Among about 400 genotyped donors of the cohort, an average of about 220,000 unique TCR beta nucleotide sequences was sequenced per donor, of which 15% to 20% were non-productive. What the research found in general, with its limitations: A total of some 180 TCR beta chains were listed by the study as associated with cytomegalovirus. Roughly uniform sequencing depth across donors was assumed in presence/absence analyses, although this assumption may not hold. In a later analysis, HLA-associated TCR beta chains were found to be more clonally expanded and to have lower generation probabilities than equally common non-associated chains. According to a later genetic analysis, donors in an Asian-associated ancestry cluster had fewer N-insertions in productive TCRs than the approximately 690-donor mean. Broadly in line with IMGT annotations, most TCR beta V segments showed up in productive rearrangements about 87% or about 30% of the time in an earlier analysis of several hundred of the donors. According to a later analysis, parvovirus B19, influenza, CMV and Epstein-Barr virus appeared linked to several top co-occurrence clusters. Most TCR sequences were observed very rarely across donors, whereas some public TCRs were present in many individuals. In both the original and validation cohorts, the classifier was reported to diagnose cytomegalovirus status with high specificity and sensitivity. Because HLA typing was unavailable for some donors at each locus, only the typed subset was used in association tests. In this cohort, only TCR beta chains were sequenced, and detectable features were limited by the absence of alpha or paired-chain data. The authors suggested that the approach could potentially be generalized to other disease states and immunological phenotypes. A further reported finding was that TCR beta sequences accurately predicted the HLA-A and HLA-B alleles for most subjects in the first cohort. CMV serostatus was the only immune exposure information available for the cohort. In vitro tests confirmed that a few of the cytomegalovirus-associated TCR beta chains recognize cytomegalovirus antigens. At a false discovery rate of 0.05, a later analysis linked roughly 17,000 TCR beta sequences to specific HLA alleles. Linkage disequilibrium might explain the correlated functional status among segregating V segments, but an unknown experimental factor could not be excluded. Because counts were too low, seventeen rarely observed V segments, including chromosome 9 orphons, were excluded from the earlier analysis of 500 to 700 of the donors. Some IMGT-functional V segments, including TRBV6-2 and TRBV6-3, could not be distinguished by the 87-base-pair reads and were therefore excluded. According to a later analysis, most CMV-associated TCR beta chains appeared to be HLA-restricted, and the HLA associations seemed to be driven largely by CMV exposure. An association between a missense DCLRE1C variant and V-gene and J-gene trimming of TCR beta chains was found in a later genetic analysis and replicated in an independent cohort. When HLA alleles, especially DR and DQ, strongly co-occurred, attributing TCR associations to individual alleles was difficult. The sequencing pipeline was judged likely to have produced a cluster of highly shared sequence variants as a technical artifact. In a later analysis, TCR association rates were found to vary across HLA loci, with the most associated TCRs seen for DRB1 alleles and the fewest for HLA-C alleles.

The library was built by means of the immunoSEQ multiplex PCR assay. A mixture of 60 forward primers for TCR Vbeta segments and 13 reverse primers for TCR Jbeta segments was used in the multiplex PCR. The CDR3 region of rearranged TCR beta genes was amplified from genomic DNA by a multiplex PCR assay. On the Illumina HiSeq System, the amplified TCR beta libraries were sequenced as 87-base-pair reads. The paper's processing steps were these. In a later analysis, roughly 80 million unique TCR beta chains were counted across the 500 to 700 repertoires, and roughly 11 million of these chains were shared by at least two donors. A nearest-neighbor algorithm error-corrected the raw reads and collapsed the reads into unique sequences, merging closely related sequences to remove PCR and sequencing errors. V, D and J gene segments were assigned by aligning CDR3 sequences to IMGT reference sequences. For a sequence to be retained, a match of at least six nucleotides was required to both a V gene segment and a J gene segment. Rearrangements were classified as productive when the CDR3 lacked stop codons and remained in frame with V and J, and all other rearrangements were classified as non-productive. Following IMGT convention, CDR3 was defined as the stretch from the second conserved V-encoded cysteine up to the conserved J-encoded phenylalanine. Sequences without an unambiguous match to a single V gene segment were excluded from the earlier analysis of over 500 of the donors. An earlier analysis of 587 of the donors classified V segments as functional when productive rearrangements were above 56.7% and as segregating when the standard deviation between donors was above 5%. A statistical classification framework was built to diagnose cytomegalovirus status from the catalog of TCR beta chain sequences. In a later analysis, TCR nucleotide sequences were compared against IMGT/GENE-DB human TR gene sequences so that V and J genes could be assigned. In a later analysis, CDR3 sequences and most-parsimonious VDJ recombination scenarios were assigned using the TCRdist pipeline. A later analysis defined each TCR beta chain by its CDR3 amino acid sequence plus V-gene family, and excluded reads lacking a unique V-gene family. As a way to deal with suspected cross-contamination and a sequencing artifact, a later analysis dropped 450 to 600 nucleotide sequences that were highly shared and had low generation probability. For each public chain, a later analysis derived a clonal expansion index from normalized ranks of inferred template counts within each repertoire. In a later analysis, generation probabilities were computed with a VDJ recombination model fitted to out-of-frame rearrangements, and the resulting probabilities were checked against IGoR. Hypergeometric tests were used in a later analysis to score TCR-TCR, TCR-HLA and TCR-CMV co-occurrence, with a repertoire-size bias correction applied to the TCR pairs. In a later analysis, false discovery rates were estimated by permuting HLA or CMV assignments 20 times. In a later analysis, co-occurring TCRs were grouped using DBSCAN, with TCRdist sequence similarity added in when clustering inside HLA-allele-positive subsets. Repertoires with fewer than 30,000 or more than 120,000 public chains, plus five repertoires with anomalous nucleotide sharing, were excluded from co-occurrence clustering. The table was pulled from immuneACCESS by TCRdb, which kept in-frame rearrangements only. Such tables lose some clones; where checked, under half of the loss comes from unresolved V genes, and the rest has no known cause. The V and J calls and clone size were taken over from that table, and D and trimming were inferred from the DNA. The sample table contains about 130,000 clones; only one count was recorded for approximately 84% of them. The ten biggest clones cover 2.5% to 3.5% of the sample.

Including cysteine and phenylalanine, the CDR3 has 18 amino acids. Kept here is only the CDR3 DNA, which spans 54 bases and is read in frame from base 1. V and J are truncated by 3 bases and 0 bases respectively, leaving an intervening sequence of 20 bases. CDR1 and CDR2 were assigned from the germline V gene as MNHNS and SASEGT. In total, 666 healthy bone marrow donors made up the cohort. At the time of sampling, every cohort member was nominally healthy, though immune exposures that went unrecorded were likely present. The donor tested CMV seronegative, placing the donor among the 350 or so seronegative members of the cohort. A peripheral blood sample was provided by each donor, and peripheral blood mononuclear cells were used for TCR beta sequencing. Genomic DNA was extracted from the blood cell samples with the Qiagen DNeasy Blood Extraction Kit. As to this clone: Its target antigen remains unknown. Per-base quality was not reported, and no clone a single base away is much larger than it.

Material for sequencing was PBMCs. The sequence links TRBV6-1 to TRBJ1-1; TRBD1 could be the D gene, as 5 bases match. The origin of this receptor is a boy younger than 10 in good health and CMV-seronegative. The bases are TGTGCCAGCAGTGATAGGTCTGACAGAATAATTTTGAACACTGAAGCTTTCTTT. This sequence encodes CASSDRSDRIILNTEAFF.